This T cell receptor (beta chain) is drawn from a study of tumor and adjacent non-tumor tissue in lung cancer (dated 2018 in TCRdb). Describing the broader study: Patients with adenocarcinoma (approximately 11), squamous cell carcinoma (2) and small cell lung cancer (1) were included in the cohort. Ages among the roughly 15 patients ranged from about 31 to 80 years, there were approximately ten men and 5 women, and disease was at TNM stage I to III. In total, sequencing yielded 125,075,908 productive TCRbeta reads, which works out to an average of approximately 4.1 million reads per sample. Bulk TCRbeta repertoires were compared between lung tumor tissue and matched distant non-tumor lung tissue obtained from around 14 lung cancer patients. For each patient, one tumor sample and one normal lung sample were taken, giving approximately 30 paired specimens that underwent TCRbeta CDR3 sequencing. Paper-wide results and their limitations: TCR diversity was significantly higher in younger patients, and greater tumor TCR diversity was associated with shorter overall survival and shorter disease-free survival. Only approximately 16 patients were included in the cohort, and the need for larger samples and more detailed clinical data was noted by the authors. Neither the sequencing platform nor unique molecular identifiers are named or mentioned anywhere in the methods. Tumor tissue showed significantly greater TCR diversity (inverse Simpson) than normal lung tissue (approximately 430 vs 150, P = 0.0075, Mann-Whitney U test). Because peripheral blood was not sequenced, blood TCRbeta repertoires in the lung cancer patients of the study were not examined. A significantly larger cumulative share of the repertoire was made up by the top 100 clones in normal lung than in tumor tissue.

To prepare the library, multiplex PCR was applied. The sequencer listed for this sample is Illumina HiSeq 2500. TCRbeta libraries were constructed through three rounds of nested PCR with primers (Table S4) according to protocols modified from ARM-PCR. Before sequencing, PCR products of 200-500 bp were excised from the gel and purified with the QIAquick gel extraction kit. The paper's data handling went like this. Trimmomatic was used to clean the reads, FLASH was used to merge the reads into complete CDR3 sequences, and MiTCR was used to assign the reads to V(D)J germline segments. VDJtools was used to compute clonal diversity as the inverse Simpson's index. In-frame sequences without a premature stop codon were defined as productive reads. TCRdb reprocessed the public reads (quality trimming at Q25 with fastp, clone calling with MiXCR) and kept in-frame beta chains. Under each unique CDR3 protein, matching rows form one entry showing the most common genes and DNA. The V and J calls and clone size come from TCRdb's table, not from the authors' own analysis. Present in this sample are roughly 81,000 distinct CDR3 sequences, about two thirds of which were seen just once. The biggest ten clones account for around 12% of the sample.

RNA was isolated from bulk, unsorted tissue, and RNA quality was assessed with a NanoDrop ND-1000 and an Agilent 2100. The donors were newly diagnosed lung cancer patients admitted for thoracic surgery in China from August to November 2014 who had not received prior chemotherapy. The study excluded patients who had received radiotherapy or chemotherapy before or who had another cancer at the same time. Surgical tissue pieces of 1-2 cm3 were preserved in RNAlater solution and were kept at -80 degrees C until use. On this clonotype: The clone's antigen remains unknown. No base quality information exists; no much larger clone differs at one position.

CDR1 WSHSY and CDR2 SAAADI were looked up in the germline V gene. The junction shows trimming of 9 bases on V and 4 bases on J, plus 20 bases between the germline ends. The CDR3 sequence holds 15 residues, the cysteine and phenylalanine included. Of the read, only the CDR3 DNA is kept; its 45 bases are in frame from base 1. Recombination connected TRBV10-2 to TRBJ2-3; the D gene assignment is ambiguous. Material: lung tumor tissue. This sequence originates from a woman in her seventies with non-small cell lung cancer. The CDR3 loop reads CASRISGLGSDTQYF. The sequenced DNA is TGCGCCAGTAGGATATCGGGCCTCGGGTCAGATACGCAGTATTTT.